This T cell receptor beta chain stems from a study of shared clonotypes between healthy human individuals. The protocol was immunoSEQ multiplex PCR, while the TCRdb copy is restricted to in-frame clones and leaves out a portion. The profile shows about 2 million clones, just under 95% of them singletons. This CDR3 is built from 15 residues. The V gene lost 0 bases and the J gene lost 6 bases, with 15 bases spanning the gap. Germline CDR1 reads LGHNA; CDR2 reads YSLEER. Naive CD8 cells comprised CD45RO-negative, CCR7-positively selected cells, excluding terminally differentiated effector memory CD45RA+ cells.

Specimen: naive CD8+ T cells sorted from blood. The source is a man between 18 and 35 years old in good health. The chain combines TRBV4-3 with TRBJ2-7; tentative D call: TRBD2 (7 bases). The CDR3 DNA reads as TGCGCCAGCAGCCAAGATTGGTTAAGGGGGGGCGAGCAGTACTTC. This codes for CASSQDWLRGGEQYF.